The 27 T cell receptor beta chains listed next were all sequenced from one sample in a study of T cells in Graves' hyperthyroidism and ophthalmopathy. Researchers amplified the TCR beta CDR3 regions from RNA transcripts. The HTBI primer set was used in a first-round RT-PCR of the TCR CDR3. TCRdb re-called the multiplex PCR reads through MiXCR, storing one row per CDR3 protein. The repertoire holds 250,000 to 300,000 distinct CDR3 sequences, with approximately 15% as singletons. Sample: blood. The receptors were sampled from a middle-aged woman with Graves' hyperthyroidism.

The V and J genes are TRBV27 and TRBJ2-1; 8 bases are shared with TRBD2. This CDR3 is built from 17 residues. Germline trimming cut 8 bases from V and 5 bases from J; bases unmatched to any gene: 17. CDR1 is MNHEY, CDR2 SMNVEV, per germline (reference sequence). CDR3 amino acids: CASSRGTSRDYDNEQFF. DNA for the CDR3: TGTGCCAGCTCACGCGGGACTAGTAGGGATTACGACAATGAGCAGTTCTTC.

This clonotype was observed many times. The genes are TRBV20-1 and TRBJ2-7; D gene ambiguous. The ends were cut back, 3 bases at V and 1 base at J, with 10 bases in the middle. Germline loops: CDR1 DFQATT, CDR2 SNEGSKA (reference sequence). CDR3 length equals 13 residues. CDR3 region: CSARVRNSYEQYF. The CDR3 DNA sequence: TGCAGTGCTAGGGTCAGAAATTCCTACGAGCAGTACTTC.

The sample holds a few counts of this clonotype. The genes are TRBV7-9 and TRBJ1-2, with D perhaps matching TRBD1 (6 bases). The CDR3 is 14 amino acids. V lost 6 bases to trimming and J lost 2 bases, with 13 bases between them. Germline CDR1 reads SEHNR; CDR2 reads FQNEAQ (reference sequence). CDR3 in amino acids: CASSSTGYNYGYTF. DNA of the CDR3: TGTGCCAGCAGTTCTACAGGGTACAACTATGGCTACACCTTC.

This clonotype was detected ten times or more. The rearrangement uses TRBV28 and TRBJ2-5; D unclear. There are 13 residues in the CDR3. Deletions cut 3 bases from V and 2 bases from J, with 7 bases between. CDR1 and CDR2 from the germline V gene are MDHEN and SYDVKM. The CDR3 DNA follows: TGTGCCAGCAGTTTCCGGGCTCAAGAGACCCAGTACTTC. It specifies CASSFRAQETQYF.

For this clonotype: The junction and the germline gene differ at one end; a read error may be behind it. DNA of the CDR3: TGTGCCAGCAGTCGGGGGGAGCACTATGGCTCCACCTTC. Encoded protein: CASSRGEHYGSTF. The chain combines TRBV6-5 with TRBJ1-2, with a possible D match to TRBD1 (5 bases). This CDR3 is 13 amino acids long. Germline lookup yields CDR1 MNHEY and CDR2 SVGAGI.

This clonotype was observed a few times. The CDR3 sequence: CASSQDEGLVYEQYF. In nucleotides, the CDR3 is TGCGCCAGCAGCCAAGATGAGGGACTAGTCTACGAGCAGTACTTC. The chain combines TRBV4-1 with TRBJ2-7; 8 bases match TRBD2. The CDR3 spans 15 residues. Germline CDR1 MGHRA, CDR2 YSYEKL. V shed 0 bases, J shed 3 bases, and the junction held 4 bases outside the gene matches.

This clonotype was seen ten or more times. The chain uses TRBV6-1 and TRBJ1-5, with 7 bases that match TRBD1. The CDR3 is 16 amino acids. Germline CDR1 and CDR2: MNHNS and SASEGT. Trimming removed 7 bases from V and 4 bases from J; junction bases left unmatched: 13. CDR3 nucleotides: TGTGCCAGCACTCGGTCTTGGCGACAGGGTAATCAGCCCCAGCATTTT. It translates to CASTRSWRQGNQPQHF.

This clonotype was seen more than once but under ten times. The chain uses TRBV25-1 and TRBJ2-3; 8 bases map to TRBD2. With V trimmed by 10 bases and J by 0 bases, 18 bases remained unmatched. Germline V gene lookup returns CDR1 MGHDK and CDR2 SYGVNS. The length of the CDR3 is 18 residues. CDR3 residues: CATTPDGRATSSTDTQYF. The CDR3 DNA reads as TGTGCCACCACTCCCGACGGGAGGGCCACGTCTAGCACAGATACGCAGTATTTT.

This clonotype was recorded many times. This chain links TRBV20-1 with TRBJ2-7; 9 nucleotides align to TRBD2. This CDR3 region has 14 residues. J lost 6 bases, V lost 7 bases, and 13 bases had no gene match. CDR1 is DFQATT and CDR2 is SNEGSKA in the germline V gene (reference sequence). The CDR3 protein is CSVGRGTSTLEQYF. The CDR3 DNA sequence: TGCAGTGTGGGAAGGGGGACTAGCACTCTCGAGCAGTACTTC.

This clonotype has at least ten counts. The chain couples TRBV27 to TRBJ1-5, with a possible D match to TRBD1 (6 bases). This CDR3 is built from 15 residues. Trimming left V 1 base short and J 4 bases short, with 11 bases between. Germline loops: CDR1 MNHEY, CDR2 SMNVEV (reference sequence). CDR3: CASSLYGGRNQPQHF. CDR3 nucleotides: TGTGCCAGCAGTTTATATGGGGGCCGTAATCAGCCCCAGCATTTT.

This clonotype was counted a few times. This rearrangement joins TRBV18 to TRBJ2-5; possible D gene TRBD1, 5 bases. Germline V gene sequence: CDR1 KGHSH, CDR2 LQKENI. The CDR3 totals 13 residues. V lost 2 bases and J 5 bases, leaving 9 bases between the germline ends. CDR3 residues: CASSPGRAETQYF. The CDR3 DNA is TGTGCCAGCTCACCAGGCAGGGCCGAGACCCAGTACTTC.

This clonotype was counted once. V is TRBV11-2 and J is TRBJ2-1; maybe TRBD2 (7 bases). Trimming pared 0 bases from V and 7 bases from J, leaving 13 bases between. Germline V gene lookup returns CDR1 SGHAT and CDR2 FQNNGV. This CDR3 is built from 15 residues. The CDR3 region is CASSLERGAWNEQFF. In DNA, the CDR3 is TGTGCCAGCAGCTTAGAACGGGGGGCATGGAATGAGCAGTTCTTC.

This rearrangement joins TRBV24-1 to TRBJ1-4; D is uncertain. With 3 bases removed from V and 10 bases from J, the gap between germline ends came to 17 bases. The CDR3 totals 15 residues. Germline CDR1 and CDR2: KGHDR and SFDVKD. In DNA form, the CDR3 reads TGTGCCACCAGTGATGGTAGATACGACCGGGGAAAACTGTTTTTT. Protein sequence: CATSDGRYDRGKLFF.

The rearrangement joins TRBV13 to TRBJ2-1; TRBD2 is a possible D gene (7 bases). In germline, CDR1 is PRHDT, CDR2 FYEKMQ (reference sequence). This CDR3 is built from 15 residues. The V and J ends lost 1 base and 7 bases respectively, with 14 bases between them. CDR3 in DNA: TGTGCCAGCAGCTTAGTACTAGGGGGGGGGAATGAGCAGTTCTTC. The encoded protein is CASSLVLGGGNEQFF. The complete variable domain, with remaining parts taken from reference TRBV13 and TRBJ2-1, reads AAGVIQSPRHLIKEKRETATLKCYPIPRHDTVYWYQQGPGQDPQFLISFYEKMQSDKGSIPDRFSAQQFSDYHSELNMSSLELGDSALYFCASSLVLGGGNEQFFGPGTRLTVL.

This clonotype was seen more than once but under ten times. This rearrangement joins TRBV5-1 to TRBJ1-1, with a tentative D call TRBD1 (5 bases). Germline values: CDR1 SGHRS, CDR2 YFSETQ. This CDR3 is 14 amino acids long. V was clipped by 4 bases and J by 5 bases, with 15 bases between them. The chain's CDR3 is CASSLGVGGTEAFF. The DNA of the CDR3 is TGCGCCAGCAGCCTGGGGGTGGGGGGAACTGAAGCTTTCTTT.

In its sample, this clonotype was seen many times. This rearrangement joins TRBV20-1 to TRBJ1-1; 8 nucleotides agree with TRBD1. Germline V gives CDR1 DFQATT, CDR2 SNEGSKA (reference sequence). Trimming took 5 bases from V and 2 from J; bases not matched to a gene: 4. The CDR3 is 13 amino acids. CDR3 loop: CSAATGANTEAFF. CDR3 nucleotide sequence: TGCAGTGCTGCGACAGGGGCTAACACTGAAGCTTTCTTT.

This clonotype was counted many times. In nucleotides, the CDR3 is TGTGCCAGCAGCTCCGGGACCCCTTCAGCTGAAGCTTTCTTT. It is translated as CASSSGTPSAEAFF. The chain has TRBV11-3 and TRBJ1-1, with D perhaps matching TRBD1 (5 bases). V lost 4 bases to trimming and J lost 6 bases, with 15 bases between them. The CDR3 is 14 amino acids. The germline CDR1 and CDR2 sequences are SGHNT and YENEEA.

J is TRBJ1-3 and V is TRBV12-3 or TRBV12-4; D is uncertain. Trimming removed 3 bases from V and 6 bases from J, with 9 bases in between. CDR3 size: 13 residues. In nucleotides, the CDR3 is TGTGCCAGCAGTTTTGGGCAGCCAAACACCATATATTTT. It translates to CASSFGQPNTIYF.

The chain carries TRBV7-9 and TRBJ2-2; D is unresolved. Trimming took 7 bases from V and 6 from J, leaving 12 bases between them. The CDR3 runs 13 residues. CDR1 and CDR2 from the germline V gene are SEHNR and FQNEAQ (reference sequence). The CDR3 loop reads CASTPMGPGELFF. CDR3 DNA: TGTGCCAGCACCCCCATGGGTCCCGGGGAGCTGTTTTTT.

In the case of this clonotype: One junction end disagrees with the germline gene, perhaps due to a read error. The chain links TRBV20-1 to TRBJ1-6, with 8 nucleotides matching TRBD1. The CDR3 has 16 residues. The germline CDR1 and CDR2 sequences are DFQATT and SNEGSKA (reference sequence). This CDR3 is CSAREGGQGFESPLDF. Written as DNA, the CDR3 is TGCAGTGCTAGGGAAGGCGGACAGGGTTTTGAGTCACCCCTCGACTTT.

This clonotype was seen a handful of times. This chain connects TRBV6-1 to TRBJ2-2; D is possibly TRBD1 or TRBD2 (7 bases each). The CDR3 totals 18 residues. Germline lookup yields CDR1 MNHNS and CDR2 SASEGT. V lost 5 bases and J lost 0, with 19 bases in between. The CDR3 DNA follows: TGTGCCAGCAGTACCCTACAGGGGCGGGGGTCGAACACCGGGGAGCTGTTTTTT. It specifies CASSTLQGRGSNTGELFF.

This clonotype has ten or more counts. The rearrangement joins TRBV20-1 to TRBJ2-7, with 10 bases matching TRBD2. The CDR3 consists of 14 residues. V shed 3 bases, J shed 2 bases, and the junction held 4 bases outside the gene matches. Germline V gene data show CDR1 as DFQATT and CDR2 as SNEGSKA (reference sequence). CDR3 sequence reads: CSASGTSVTYEQYF. CDR3 coding DNA: TGCAGTGCTAGCGGGACTAGCGTAACCTACGAGCAGTACTTC.

This clonotype occurred a few times. The chain couples TRBV19 to TRBJ2-5; 9 nucleotides agree with TRBD2. Germline CDR1 reads LNHDA; CDR2 reads SQIVND (reference sequence). The J segment lost 2 bases and the V segment lost 4 bases, leaving 17 bases of the junction unmatched. This CDR3 has 19 residues. The CDR3 loop reads CASSRIAQIYSGSQETQYF. CDR3 nucleotides: TGTGCCAGTAGTAGGATAGCCCAAATATATAGCGGGAGTCAAGAGACCCAGTACTTC.

V and J are TRBV12-3 or TRBV12-4 and TRBJ2-1, with D perhaps TRBD2 (6 bases). Trimming stripped 6 bases from V and 9 bases from J, with 21 bases between. The length of the CDR3 is 15 residues. The CDR3 loop is CASSNYGGGLGEQFF. Written as DNA, the CDR3 is TGTGCCAGCAGCAACTACGGGGGAGGATTAGGTGAGCAGTTCTTC.

This clonotype was seen only a few times. The gene calls are TRBV20-1 and TRBJ2-7; weak D call: TRBD2 (5 bases). The CDR3 totals 12 residues. Germline lookup yields CDR1 DFQATT and CDR2 SNEGSKA (reference sequence). V lost 7 bases and J 0 bases, leaving 10 bases between the germline ends. CDR3 nucleotide sequence: TGCAGTGTTCCGACTAACTCCTACGAGCAGTACTTC. Encoded protein: CSVPTNSYEQYF.

To note about this clonotype: A much larger clone is a single base away; this may be a read error. Here the CDR3 omits its conserved ending phenylalanine or tryptophan, so a read error is the likely source. V is TRBV3-1 and J is TRBJ2-7; D is perhaps TRBD2 (5 bases). The CDR3 is 16 residues long. CDR1 is LGHDT and CDR2 is YNNKEL in the germline V gene (reference sequence). V was shortened by 4 bases and J by 0 bases, with 16 bases between the two germline ends. DNA of the CDR3: TGTGCCAGCAGCCCAGGTAGGACGGGAAGCTCCTACGAGCAGTACCTC. This sequence encodes CASSPGRTGSSYEQYL.

This clonotype was detected many times. The gene calls are TRBV6-1 and TRBJ1-2; 8 bases map to TRBD1. The trim removed 6 bases at V and 4 bases at J, leaving 10 bases unmatched. Germline CDR1 is MNHNS and CDR2 is SASEGT. The CDR3 length is 15 residues. The CDR3 here is CASSPEGQAVYGYTF. CDR3 nucleotide sequence: TGTGCCAGCAGCCCCGAGGGACAGGCTGTCTATGGCTACACCTTC.